Listed here are 3 T cell receptor beta chains from one sample, sequenced in a study of cytomegalovirus exposure and HLA in healthy donors. Use of 60 Vbeta and 13 Jbeta primers characterized the PCR. Measured with immunoSEQ multiplex PCR; TCRdb has only the in-frame clones, and not every one. Of 150,000 to 170,000 clones listed, about 80% were seen once; the top ten hold around 3.6%. Specimen: PBMCs. The receptors come from a woman aged 35 to 49 in good health and CMV-seronegative.

This sequence joins TRBV5-1 and TRBJ1-1; D unclear. The CDR3 is 15 amino acids. Germline loops: CDR1 SGHRS, CDR2 YFSETQ. With 2 bases removed from V and 1 base from J, the gap between germline ends came to 12 bases. In nucleotides, the CDR3 is TGCGCCAGCAGCTTCGAGGGTCCAGGGAACACTGAAGCTTTCTTT. Protein sequence: CASSFEGPGNTEAFF. Supplemented by reference TRBV5-1 and TRBJ1-1, the full variable domain reads KAGVTQTPRYLIKTRGQQVTLSCSPISGHRSVSWYQQTPGQGLQFLFEYFSETQRNKGNFPGRFSGRQFSNSRSEMNVSTLELGDSALYLCASSFEGPGNTEAFFGQGTRLTVV.

The chain combines TRBV5-1 with TRBJ1-1; the match to TRBD1 covers 7 bases. The length of the CDR3 is 15 residues. V gave up 3 bases and J gave up 1 base; unmatched junction bases: 6. Germline CDR1 is SGHRS and CDR2 is YFSETQ. The CDR3: CASSSAGGTNTEAFF. Written as DNA, the CDR3 is TGCGCCAGCAGCTCTGCAGGGGGTACGAACACTGAAGCTTTCTTT.

The chain couples TRBV5-4 to TRBJ2-7; perhaps TRBD1 as D (5 bases). Germline lookup yields CDR1 SGHNT and CDR2 YYREEE (reference sequence). The CDR3 spans 15 residues. Trimming removed 2 bases from V and 4 bases from J, with 16 bases in between. Here the CDR3 reads CASSFESDQGYEQYF. CDR3 DNA sequence: TGTGCCAGCAGCTTCGAGTCCGATCAGGGTTACGAGCAGTACTTC.